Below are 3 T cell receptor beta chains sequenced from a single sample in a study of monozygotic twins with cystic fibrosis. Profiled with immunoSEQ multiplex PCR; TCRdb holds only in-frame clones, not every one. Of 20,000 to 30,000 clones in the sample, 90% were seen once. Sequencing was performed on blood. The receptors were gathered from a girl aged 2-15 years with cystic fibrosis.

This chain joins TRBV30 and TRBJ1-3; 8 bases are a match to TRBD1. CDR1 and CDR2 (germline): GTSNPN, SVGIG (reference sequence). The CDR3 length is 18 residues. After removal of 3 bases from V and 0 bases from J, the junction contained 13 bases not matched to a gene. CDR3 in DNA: TGTGCCTGGAGCCCCGGGCAGGGGGCGACAAGCTCTGGAAACACCATATATTTT. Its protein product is CAWSPGQGATSSGNTIYF.

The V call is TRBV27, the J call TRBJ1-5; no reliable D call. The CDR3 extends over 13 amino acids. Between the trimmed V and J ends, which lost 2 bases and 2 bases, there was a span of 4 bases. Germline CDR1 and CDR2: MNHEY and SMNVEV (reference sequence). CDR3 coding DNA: TGTGCCAGCAGTTTAGCGGGCAATCAGCCCCAGCATTTT. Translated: CASSLAGNQPQHF.

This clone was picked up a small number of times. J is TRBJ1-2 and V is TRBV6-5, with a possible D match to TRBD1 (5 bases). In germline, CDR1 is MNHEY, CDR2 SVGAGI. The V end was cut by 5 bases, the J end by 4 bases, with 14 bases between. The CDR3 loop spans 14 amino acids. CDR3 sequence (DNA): TGTGCCAGCAGTGGACTTAGGGACCTCTATGGCTACACCTTC. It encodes CASSGLRDLYGYTF.